This T cell receptor beta chain came from a study of OX40 agonist ivuxolimab in advanced cancers. Study-wide points: Average numbers of expanded clones were greater in CD8+ T cells than in CD4+. No antigen was identified for the clonally expanded peripheral T cells. CD4+ and CD8+ blood T cells expanded clonally by week 6 at 0.1 to 3.0 mg/kg. Low normalized T-cell clonal expansion was also seen in some nonresponders.

After removal of 6 bases from V and 2 bases from J, the junction contained 20 bases not matched to a gene. Germline V CDR1 and CDR2: KGHSH, LQKENI. The length of the CDR3 is 20 residues. This clone has a handful of counts. The antigen is unknown. The data were produced by immunoSEQ multiplex PCR, yet TCRdb's version contains in-frame clones alone and is incomplete. This table has roughly 70,000 clones, 82% appearing once. The chain couples TRBV18 to TRBJ2-3, with 10 bases aligning to TRBD2. Sequenced material: CD4+ or CD8+ T cells sorted from blood, taken in a trial of the OX40 agonist ivuxolimab. The source of this sequence is an adult with an advanced solid tumor such as melanoma, head and neck, liver or kidney cancer. The CDR3: CASSSQGSGSGRAHTDTQYF. The CDR3, as DNA: TGTGCCAGCTCGTCTCAGGGATCGGGAAGCGGGAGGGCCCACACAGATACGCAGTATTTT. Using reference TRBV18 and TRBJ2-3 for the parts outside the CDR3, the full variable domain is NAGVMQNPRHLVRRRGQEARLRCSPMKGHSHVYWYRQLPEEGLKFMVYLQKENIIDESGMPKERFSAEFPKEGPSILRIQQVVRGDSAAYFCASSSQGSGSGRAHTDTQYFGPGTRLTVL.